This T cell receptor (beta chain) appears in the sequencing data of a study of shared T cell receptors in the human thymus. The CDR3 runs to 11 residues. The ends lost 8 bases at V and 8 bases at J; junction bases unmatched: 3. Germline V gene lookup returns CDR1 LNHDA and CDR2 SQIVND (reference sequence). The method was immunoSEQ multiplex PCR; TCRdb's version includes in-frame clones alone and lacks a portion of them. Here the sample spans some 720,000 clones, roughly 90% being singletons. These same data were also listed under a study on human thymus T cells. That paper states: Related work found strong thymic repertoire overlap between unrelated individuals.

The chain has TRBV19 and TRBJ1-3, with 7 positions matching TRBD1. The sequenced material came from thymocytes. This TCR was recovered from a boy younger than two with a congenital heart defect. This chain's CDR3 is CASLTGDTIYF. CDR3 sequence (DNA): TGTGCCAGTTTAACAGGGGACACCATATATTTT.